This T cell receptor beta chain was found in a study of OX40 agonist ivuxolimab in advanced cancers. Looking at the study overall: Ivuxolimab, which targeted the costimulatory receptor OX40 (CD134), was an agonistic, fully human IgG2 monoclonal antibody. Prior anti-PD-1, anti-PD-L1 or anti-CTLA-4 therapy was permitted, and about two fifths of dose-escalation patients had received checkpoint inhibitors. Peripheral TCRbeta sequencing was intended to test whether TCR sequence diversity was altered and clonal T-cell expansion was caused by ivuxolimab. The paper covers the monotherapy dose-escalation part of the phase I ivuxolimab trial, which included N ≈ 52 patients. Intravenous ivuxolimab was administered to patients every 2 weeks at six dose levels: 0.01, 0.1, 0.3, 1.5, 3 and 10 mg/kg. The dose-escalation cohort was about 86% male with a mean age of around 62 years, ranging from roughly 20 to 85. Partial responses were achieved by three dose-escalation patients, of whom one had hepatocellular carcinoma and two had cutaneous melanoma. Among the roughly 52 dose-escalation patients, around 19 had hepatocellular carcinoma, approximately 15 melanoma, 9 renal cell carcinoma and 9 head and neck cancer.

Relative to germline, V is 0 bases shorter and J is 2 bases shorter, with 7 bases between their ends. The cysteine opens and the phenylalanine closes a CDR3 of 14 amino acids. The sequence is cut down to CDR3 DNA, 42 bases in frame from base 1. The germline V gene sets CDR1 to SGHDN and CDR2 to FVKESK. Overall study results and their limits: In the 0.1-3.0 mg/kg groups, partial responders had among the lowest normalized peripheral clonal expansion, particularly in CD8+ T cells. At doses of 0.1 to 3.0 mg/kg, clonal expansion of both CD4+ and CD8+ T cells in blood was seen between baseline and week 6. After ivuxolimab, expanded clones were on average more numerous among CD8+ T cells than among CD4+ T cells. Which antigens the clonally expanded peripheral T cells were specific for was not determined. Low levels of normalized T-cell clonal expansion were also seen in some patients who did not respond.

Only one count was recorded for this clone. This clone's antigen is unknown. No per-base quality is available; no much larger clone lies one base away. Patients with autoimmune disease history or receiving systemic immunosuppression were excluded from the trial. Peripheral blood for TCR sequencing was collected from all dose cohorts at baseline, on cycle 4 day 1, and on cycle 7 day 1. The samples were taken from a phase I, first-in-human, multicenter, open-label dose-escalation trial of ivuxolimab. The trial enrolled adults with locally advanced or metastatic head and neck squamous cell, hepatocellular, melanoma or renal cell carcinoma. CD4+ and CD8+ T cells were sorted separately from peripheral blood before TCR sequencing. To sequence the TCRbeta CDR3 region, genomic DNA was isolated from the sorted cells. The immunoSEQ Assay was used to sequence the TCRbeta CDR3 regions. TCRdb obtained this table from immuneACCESS and retained in-frame rearrangements with V and J assigned. These tables miss some clones; where compared with another copy, unresolved V genes account for less than half of the shortfall, and the remainder is unexplained. The sample table shows fewer than 85,000 clones, and more than 90% are seen once. 8% to 10% of the sample comes from the top ten.

The clonotype comes from an adult with an advanced solid tumor such as melanoma, head and neck, liver or kidney cancer. The chain uses TRBV14 and TRBJ1-2; no confident D gene assignment can be made. Sequenced here: CD4+ or CD8+ T cells sorted from blood, sampled in a trial of the OX40 agonist ivuxolimab. This receptor carries the CDR3 CASSQDVGNYGYTF. The DNA reads TGTGCCAGCAGCCAAGATGTGGGAAACTATGGCTACACCTTC.